This entry describes one T cell receptor (beta chain). Germline CDR1 is SGHRS and CDR2 is YFSETQ. CDR3 length equals 14 residues. V lost 0 bases to trimming and J lost 9 bases, with 15 bases between them. The protocol was immunoSEQ multiplex PCR, while the TCRdb copy is restricted to in-frame clones and leaves out a portion. The sample lists approximately 220,000 clones, around 94% seen once, with approximately 1.5% in the top ten. The source of the sample is a study of control samples from healthy donors and cancer patients. This chain uses TRBV5-1 with TRBJ1-1; unclear D gene. Sequencing input: blood. This receptor was obtained from a man aged 45-65 years in good health. CDR3 residues: CASSLAYITGKAFF. The CDR3 nucleotides read TGCGCCAGCAGCTTGGCGTACATTACGGGGAAAGCTTTCTTT.